This T cell receptor (beta chain) was documented in a study of blood T cell repertoires in COVID-19 (dated by TCRdb to 2018 to 2020). Background for the entire study: Samples from collaborators originated in the United States, Italy and Spain and spanned both the acute and convalescent phases of COVID-19. The repertoires were released in a freely available public database meant as a resource for research on the immune response to SARS-CoV-2. Where available, HLA class I and class II types were taken from metadata supplied by the sample provider and were not determined by assay-based typing. Nearly every sample came with metadata listing a de-identified subject ID, COVID-19 status, age in years and sex. Subjects who had been exposed to COVID-19, were actively infected with it, or had recovered from it provided the deeply sampled blood TCRbeta repertoires that made up the dataset. The prospective study material was composed of cDNA or gDNA derived from T cells, B-cell-depleted T cells, or PBMCs. The samples were drawn from two sources: the first 160 participants of the ongoing ImmuneRACE study, and 1,000 to 1,500 subjects contributed by 6 global collaborators.

Participants in the prospective study were enrolled through a virtual design, were aged about 18 to 89 years, and lived in about 25 United States geographic areas. To assign participants to cohorts, the prospective study relied on clinical history that participants themselves reported in a screening survey and a study questionnaire. A participant counted as exposed if, within 2 weeks of entering the study, that participant had been in contact with someone who had a PCR-confirmed or clinician-diagnosed COVID-19 case. In the prospective study, mobile phlebotomists collected whole blood, serum and a nasopharyngeal or oropharyngeal swab from each participant. Over an approximately 2-month period, participants in the prospective study had the option of providing additional blood draws and questionnaires. Blood samples from the prospective study were shipped frozen or at room temperature prior to DNA extraction.

Details on this clone: Its antigen is unknown. No base quality information exists; no much larger clone differs at one position.

TCRbeta CDR3 regions were amplified from genomic DNA by means of the immunoSEQ Assay, a bias-controlled multiplex PCR. As for how the authors treated the data: Nucleated cell counts per sample were estimated from amplification of reference gene primers within the assay. Sequence reads were collapsed and filtered to measure the absolute abundance of every unique TCRbeta CDR3 rearrangement. Productive Simpson clonality was computed per sample as the square root of Simpson's diversity index over productive rearrangements. The table comes from immuneACCESS by way of TCRdb, which keeps in-frame sequences with V and J called. Part of the clones is missing from these tables; in studies checked, under half for an unresolved V gene and the rest for unknown reasons. The V and J calls and the clone size are those of that table, but D and trimming were determined from the DNA. Here the sample has 150,000 to 200,000 clones; less than 90% occur a single time. The biggest ten clones account for roughly 3.2% of the sample.

What the study reported, not specific to this receptor: The quantity of clinical and demographic metadata differed by source and by participant and was supplied without curation.

V ends up 1 base short and J 4 bases short, with an unmatched junction base count of 7. Sequences MGHRA (CDR1) and YSYEKL (CDR2) are obtained from the germline V gene. The CDR3 goes from the cysteine to the phenylalanine over 16 residues. Here the CDR3 DNA is all that survives: 48 bases in frame from base 1. This TCR came from a woman aged 25-40 years who had been exposed to COVID-19. Material: PBMCs or T cells enriched from blood (not recorded which). The chain is assembled from TRBV4-1 and TRBJ2-3; 8 bases in the middle match TRBD2. The nucleotides are TGCGCCAGCAGCCAAGGGGTCGCTAGCGGGTCAGATACGCAGTATTTT. The translation is CASSQGVASGSDTQYF.